This T cell receptor (beta chain) was sequenced during a study of cytomegalovirus exposure and HLA in healthy donors. Study-level findings and limits: Later analysis demonstrated an association between a missense DCLRE1C variant and TCR beta V- and J-gene trimming. Later work found that TCR association rates differed between HLA loci; DRB1 had the most and HLA-C the fewest. TCR beta V segments were, for the most part, productive about 87% or about 30% of the time in an earlier analysis.

Researchers ran the PCR with 60 Vbeta and 13 Jbeta primers. The protocol was immunoSEQ multiplex PCR, while the TCRdb copy is restricted to in-frame clones and leaves out a portion. The data show 150,000 to 200,000 clones, around 74% seen once. Germline V CDR1 and CDR2: KGHSH, LQKENI. The CDR3 length is 16 residues. Trimming removed 5 bases at V and 7 bases at J, with 18 bases between. Note on this clone: Its antigen remains unknown.

Material for sequencing was PBMCs. J is TRBJ1-6 and V is TRBV18, with a possible D match to TRBD1 (5 bases). The TCR originated in a female donor in good health and CMV-seronegative. The CDR3 sequence: CASSSFTGGTNSPLHF. The CDR3 coding sequence is TGTGCCAGCTCATCGTTTACTGGGGGGACCAATTCACCCCTCCACTTT.